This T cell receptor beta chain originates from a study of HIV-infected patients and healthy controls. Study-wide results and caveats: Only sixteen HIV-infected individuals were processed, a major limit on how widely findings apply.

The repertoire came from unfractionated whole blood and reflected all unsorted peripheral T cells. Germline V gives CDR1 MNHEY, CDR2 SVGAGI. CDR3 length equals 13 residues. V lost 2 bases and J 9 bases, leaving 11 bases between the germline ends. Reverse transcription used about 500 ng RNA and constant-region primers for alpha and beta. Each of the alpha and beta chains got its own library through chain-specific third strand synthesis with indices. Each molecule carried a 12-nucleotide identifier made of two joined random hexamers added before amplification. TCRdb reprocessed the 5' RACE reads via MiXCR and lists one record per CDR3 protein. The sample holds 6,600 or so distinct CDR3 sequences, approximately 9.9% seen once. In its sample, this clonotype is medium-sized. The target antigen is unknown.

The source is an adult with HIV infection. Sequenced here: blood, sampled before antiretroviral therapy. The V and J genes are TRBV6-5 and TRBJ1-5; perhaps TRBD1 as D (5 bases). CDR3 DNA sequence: TGTGCCAGCAGTTACCTGGGACTACCGCCCCAGCATTTT. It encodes CASSYLGLPPQHF.